Listed here are 4 T cell receptor beta chains from one sample, sequenced in a study of T cells in Graves' hyperthyroidism and ophthalmopathy. Researchers took RNA transcripts and amplified the TCR beta CDR3 regions from them. HTBI primers drove first-round RT-PCR of the TCR CDR3. TCRdb re-analysed the multiplex PCR reads in MiXCR, keeping a single row per CDR3 protein. The data show 250,000 to 350,000 distinct CDR3 sequences, with more than 15% seen just once and about 51% held by the top ten. Sequenced material: blood. The receptors here all came from a woman in her sixties or seventies with Graves' ophthalmopathy.

This clonotype showed up many times. CDR3 DNA: TGTGCCAGCAGCGGGACAGGGGGCAACGAGCAGTACTTC. Amino acid sequence: CASSGTGGNEQYF. The chain employs TRBV7-6 and TRBJ2-7; 12 nucleotides line up with TRBD1. From germline, CDR1 is SGHVS and CDR2 FNYEAQ. This CDR3 contains 13 residues. J lost 5 bases, V lost 5 bases, and 1 base had no gene match.

This clonotype was recorded many times. V gene TRBV18 combines with J gene TRBJ1-5, with D maybe TRBD1 (5 bases). Looked up from germline, CDR1 is KGHSH and CDR2 is LQKENI. Trimming removed 3 bases from V and 4 bases from J, with 13 bases in between. The CDR3 is made up of 15 amino acids. CDR3 sequence (DNA): TGTGCCAGCTCACCTCGGCCAGGGAATAATCAGCCCCAGCATTTT. This translates into CASSPRPGNNQPQHF.

This sequence joins TRBV29-1 and TRBJ2-3; D ambiguous. V lost 4 bases to trimming and J lost 2 bases, with 19 bases between them. Germline CDR1 SQVTM, CDR2 ANQGSEA. The CDR3 spans 16 residues. CDR3 region: CSVVPLRPNPTDTQYF. The DNA of the CDR3 is TGCAGCGTTGTTCCCCTAAGGCCCAACCCCACAGATACGCAGTATTTT.

This clonotype was detected ten times or more. The chain combines TRBV20-1 with TRBJ1-3, with TRBD1 matching over 8 bases. V trimming: 6 bases; J trimming: 3 bases; junction bases outside the gene matches: 7. There are 14 residues in the CDR3. The germline CDR1 and CDR2 sequences are DFQATT and SNEGSKA (reference sequence). CDR3 in amino acids: CSALPGQGGNTIYF. The CDR3 nucleotides read TGCAGTGCCCTGCCCGGACAGGGTGGAAACACCATATATTTT.